These 14 T cell receptor beta chains were all obtained from the same sample, sequenced in a study of blood T cell repertoires in COVID-19. Sequencing used immunoSEQ multiplex PCR; TCRdb keeps in-frame clones, though not all of them. The data show fewer than 200,000 clones, roughly 87% seen once. Specimen: peripheral blood. The receptors come from a woman in her sixties who had recovered from COVID-19.

The J gene is TRBJ2-1, the V gene TRBV11-2, with TRBD2 as a possible D gene (5 bases). Germline CDR1 and CDR2: SGHAT and FQNNGV. CDR3 size: 17 residues. V was cut by 3 bases and J by 2 bases, with 17 bases left in between. CDR3: CASSFLSRRPPYNEQFF. The CDR3 coding sequence is TGTGCCAGCAGCTTTTTGAGCAGGAGGCCACCCTACAATGAGCAGTTCTTC. Together with reference TRBV11-2 and TRBJ2-1, the CDR3 gives the full variable domain: EAGVAQSPRYKIIEKRQSVAFWCNPISGHATLYWYQQILGQGPKLLIQFQNNGVVDDSQLPKDRFSAERLKGVDSTLKIQPAKLEDSAVYLCASSFLSRRPPYNEQFFGPGTRLTVL.

The chain employs TRBV5-1 and TRBJ1-3, with D unclear. Trimming pared 7 bases from V and 0 bases from J, leaving 11 bases between. The germline CDR1 and CDR2 sequences are SGHRS and YFSETQ. This CDR3 region has 14 residues. This CDR3 reads CASQAGDSGNTIYF. The CDR3 bases are TGCGCCAGCCAAGCCGGAGACTCTGGAAACACCATATATTTT.

J is TRBJ1-6 and V is TRBV19; TRBD1 matches at 7 bases. The length of the CDR3 is 16 residues. Trimming cost V 5 bases and J 4 bases; bases outside gene matches: 8. CDR1 is LNHDA, CDR2 SQIVND, per germline (reference sequence). The CDR3 here is CASSANRGGYNSPLHF. The CDR3 DNA reads as TGTGCCAGTAGTGCTAACAGGGGCGGTTATAATTCACCCCTCCACTTT.

V gene TRBV5-1 combines with J gene TRBJ2-5, with a possible D match to TRBD2 (6 bases). The CDR3 has 15 residues. Looked up from germline, CDR1 is SGHRS and CDR2 is YFSETQ. The V gene lost 0 bases and the J gene lost 3 bases, with 12 bases spanning the gap. The CDR3 reads CASSLAGGAEETQYF. The CDR3 nucleotides are TGCGCCAGCAGCTTGGCCGGAGGGGCTGAAGAGACCCAGTACTTC.

This rearrangement joins TRBV9 to TRBJ1-1; TRBD1 agrees at 11 bases. V lost 6 bases and J lost 11; bases outside the gene matches: 9. This CDR3 has 13 amino acids. Germline assignment: CDR1 SGDLS and CDR2 YYNGEE. This CDR3 is CASTKDRGHRAFF. The CDR3 DNA sequence: TGTGCCAGCACTAAGGACAGGGGGCATCGGGCTTTCTTT.

The V call is TRBV28, the J call TRBJ2-1; 10 bases fit TRBD2. Germline V gene sequence: CDR1 MDHEN, CDR2 SYDVKM. Unmatched junction bases numbered 9, after V lost 6 bases and J lost 7 bases. The CDR3 covers 15 residues. The CDR3 nucleotides read TGTGCCAGCAGCCCCGTTAGCGGGGGGAAAAATGAGCAGTTCTTC. Translation: CASSPVSGGKNEQFF.

The CDR3 DNA is TGTGCCAGCAGCTCGAGTAGTAGAGAGACCCAGTACTTC. Amino acid sequence: CASSSSSRETQYF. The V and J genes are TRBV7-8 and TRBJ2-5; D remains unclear. Trimming removed 4 bases from V and 4 bases from J, with 10 bases in between. This CDR3 spans 13 amino acids. Germline CDR1 is SGHVS and CDR2 is FQNEAQ. The whole variable domain, filled in from reference TRBV7-8 and TRBJ2-5, reads GAGVSQSPRYKVAKRGQDVALRCDPISGHVSLFWYQQALGQGPEFLTYFQNEAQLDKSGLPSDRFFAERPEGSVSTLKIQRTQQEDSAVYLCASSSSSRETQYFGPGTRLLVL.

The rearrangement uses TRBV2 and TRBJ1-1; 9 bases fit TRBD1. The ends lost 6 bases at V and 5 bases at J; junction bases unmatched: 7. CDR3 size: 14 residues. Germline CDR1 SNHLY, CDR2 FYNNEI. The CDR3 sequence is CASRGQGRLTEAFF. In DNA form, the CDR3 reads TGTGCCAGCAGGGGACAGGGCCGTTTGACTGAAGCTTTCTTT.

The chain employs TRBV28 and TRBJ2-7, with 10 bases identical to TRBD1. In germline, CDR1 is MDHEN, CDR2 SYDVKM. The V and J ends lost 6 bases and 0 bases, in that order; junction bases with no gene match: 5. CDR3 length: 15 amino acids. CDR3 amino acids: CASRGTGASSYEQYF. The CDR3 coding sequence is TGTGCCAGCAGAGGGACAGGGGCCAGCTCCTACGAGCAGTACTTC. Full variable domain (missing parts from reference TRBV28 and TRBJ2-7): DVKVTQSSRYLVKRTGEKVFLECVQDMDHENMFWYRQDPGLGLRLIYFSYDVKMKEKGDIPEGYSVSREKKERFSLILESASTNQTSMYLCASRGTGASSYEQYFGPGTRLTVT.

This CDR3 reads CASSLAGQGNEKLFF. CDR3 coding DNA: TGCGCCAGCAGCTTGGCCGGGCAGGGGAATGAAAAACTGTTTTTT. V and J are TRBV5-1 and TRBJ1-4; possible D gene TRBD1, 6 bases. Trimming shortened V by 0 bases and J by 5 bases, and 11 bases separated the two germline ends. CDR1 is SGHRS, CDR2 YFSETQ, per germline. This CDR3 is built from 15 residues.

The CDR3 loop reads CASSYTGQGGYEQYF. As DNA, the CDR3 is TGTGCCAGCAGTTACACGGGACAGGGGGGCTACGAGCAGTACTTC. This chain uses TRBV6-6 with TRBJ2-7; 11 bases align to TRBD1. The CDR3 length is 15 residues. Trimming cost V 2 bases and J 3 bases; bases outside gene matches: 3. Germline V gene sequence: CDR1 MNHNY, CDR2 SVGAGI (reference sequence).

This sequence joins TRBV18 and TRBJ2-7, with a weak D call TRBD1 (5 bases). Germline V gives CDR1 KGHSH, CDR2 LQKENI. This CDR3 contains 14 residues. V was shortened by 3 bases and J by 5 bases, with 14 bases between the two germline ends. The CDR3 loop is CASSPQGQGHEQYF. CDR3 in DNA: TGTGCCAGCTCACCTCAGGGTCAAGGTCACGAGCAGTACTTC.

The chain is built from TRBV5-4 and TRBJ2-2; TRBD1 matches 7 bases. Germline trimming cut 7 bases from V and 7 bases from J; bases unmatched to any gene: 7. Per germline, CDR1 SGHNT and CDR2 YYREEE (reference sequence). The CDR3 contains 13 residues. The CDR3 sequence: CASEGGRSGELFF. In DNA, the CDR3 is TGTGCCAGCGAAGGGGGCCGGAGCGGGGAGCTGTTTTTT.

This clone showed up just once. The chain carries TRBV4-1 and TRBJ2-5; TRBD1 is a possible D gene (6 bases). This CDR3 spans 16 amino acids. Per germline, CDR1 MGHRA and CDR2 YSYEKL. V was pared by 2 bases and J by 2 bases, with 15 bases between. The CDR3 reads CASSQPGRDKQETQYF. The CDR3 region has the DNA TGCGCCAGCAGCCAACCAGGTCGGGACAAACAAGAGACCCAGTACTTC.